What follows is one TCR beta chain and its context. The record originates from a study of T cell changes during pregnancy in multiple sclerosis. CDR3 length equals 15 residues. Trimming took off 7 bases at V and 5 bases at J, with 15 bases between the two ends. The assay was immunoSEQ multiplex PCR, and TCRdb's table has in-frame clones only and misses some. The data hold 11,000 or so clones, with about 94% observed a single time. The clonotype originates from a female donor with multiple sclerosis, enrolled in a pregnancy study. The source material was CD4+ T cells from peripheral blood mononuclear cells, sampled before pregnancy. The chain combines TRBV23-1 with TRBJ1-6; unclear D gene. TRBV23-1 is an open reading frame, and its role is uncertain. CDR3 sequence: CASISIPGNNSPLHF. The CDR3 DNA reads TGCGCCAGCATTTCAATCCCGGGGAATAATTCACCCCTCCACTTT.